The 21 T cell receptor beta chains listed next were all sequenced from one sample in a study of OX40 agonist ivuxolimab in advanced cancers. Repertoires were generated with immunoSEQ multiplex PCR, while TCRdb's copy carries only in-frame clones and drops some. The repertoire holds some 59,000 clones, with roughly 87% as singletons. This specimen was CD4+ or CD8+ T cells sorted from blood, taken in a trial of the OX40 agonist ivuxolimab. These receptors all come from an adult with an advanced solid tumor such as melanoma, head and neck, liver or kidney cancer.

This chain connects TRBV11-2 to TRBJ2-5; 11 nucleotides agree with TRBD2. Trimming cost V 4 bases and J 2 bases; bases outside gene matches: 3. Germline V gene data show CDR1 as SGHAT and CDR2 as FQNNGV. CDR3 size: 15 residues. Here the CDR3 DNA reads TGTGCCAGCAGCTCCAGACTAGCGGGACAAGAGACCCAGTACTTC. Translation: CASSSRLAGQETQYF. Full variable domain (remainder filled in from reference TRBV11-2 and TRBJ2-5): EAGVAQSPRYKIIEKRQSVAFWCNPISGHATLYWYQQILGQGPKLLIQFQNNGVVDDSQLPKDRFSAERLKGVDSTLKIQPAKLEDSAVYLCASSSRLAGQETQYFGPGTRLLVL.

This chain connects TRBV5-1 to TRBJ2-5; 8 bases match TRBD2. The CDR3 has 15 amino acids. Germline V gene sequence: CDR1 SGHRS, CDR2 YFSETQ. V lost 0 bases, J lost 1 base, and 2 bases stayed unmatched. CDR3 sequence: CASSLAGTSQETQYF. The CDR3 DNA reads TGCGCCAGCAGCTTGGCCGGGACTAGCCAAGAGACCCAGTACTTC. The variable domain in full, completed from reference TRBV5-1 and TRBJ2-5, reads KAGVTQTPRYLIKTRGQQVTLSCSPISGHRSVSWYQQTPGQGLQFLFEYFSETQRNKGNFPGRFSGRQFSNSRSEMNVSTLELGDSALYLCASSLAGTSQETQYFGPGTRLLVL.

The chain couples TRBV5-5 to TRBJ1-6; 8 bases fit TRBD1. Germline-derived CDR1 and CDR2 are SGHKS and YYEKEE (reference sequence). This CDR3 has 15 amino acids. V shed 2 bases and J 9 bases; nucleotides not matched to a gene: 7. The CDR3 protein is CASSFQGALSSPLHF. CDR3 DNA sequence: TGTGCCAGCAGCTTCCAGGGGGCGCTCAGTTCACCCCTCCACTTT.

This chain joins TRBV6-6 and TRBJ2-7; 8 bases are shared with TRBD2. Trimming took 6 bases from V and 6 from J; bases not matched to a gene: 10. This CDR3 has 14 amino acids. CDR1 MNHNY and CDR2 SVGAGI come from the germline V gene (reference sequence). CDR3 protein: CASRGSGRNFEQYF. CDR3 DNA: TGTGCCAGCAGAGGAAGCGGGAGAAACTTCGAGCAGTACTTC.

The J gene is TRBJ2-3, the V gene TRBV10-3, with 10 bases aligning to TRBD2. V shed 3 bases, J shed 3 bases, and the junction held 6 bases outside the gene matches. Germline CDR1 and CDR2: ENHRY and SYGVKD. CDR3 length: 16 residues. The CDR3 DNA reads as TGTGCCATCAGTGACATAGGGACTAGCGTAACAGATACGCAGTATTTT. Encoded protein: CAISDIGTSVTDTQYF.

This rearrangement joins TRBV6-1 to TRBJ2-3; 11 bases align to TRBD1. J gave up 4 bases and V 2 bases, and 14 bases lay outside the gene matches. The CDR3 totals 19 residues. Germline loops: CDR1 MNHNS, CDR2 SASEGT. The CDR3 reads CASSEWGGRTGGRADTQYF. CDR3 in DNA: TGTGCCAGCAGTGAATGGGGGGGCCGGACAGGGGGCAGGGCAGATACGCAGTATTTT.

The J gene is TRBJ1-1, the V gene TRBV5-6, with 11 bases that match TRBD1. The CDR3 spans 17 residues. Germline V gene lookup returns CDR1 SGHDT and CDR2 YYEEEE. Trimming cost V 1 base and J 7 bases; bases outside gene matches: 12. The CDR3 nucleotides read TGTGCCAGCAGCTTGCCGGGACAGGGGGTAGAGGGGGGTGAAGCTTTCTTT. Its protein product is CASSLPGQGVEGGEAFF. The full variable domain, completed using reference TRBV5-6 and TRBJ1-1, is DAGVTQSPTHLIKTRGQQVTLRCSPKSGHDTVSWYQQALGQGPQFIFQYYEEEERQRGNFPDRFSGHQFPNYSSELNVNALLLGDSALYLCASSLPGQGVEGGEAFFGQGTRLTVV.

The J gene is TRBJ2-1, the V gene TRBV7-3; the D gene is possibly TRBD1 (5 bases). Germline CDR1 SGHTA, CDR2 FQGTGA. CDR3 length: 15 amino acids. V lost 4 bases, J lost 1 base, and 11 bases lay in between. Written as DNA, the CDR3 is TGTGCCAGCAGCTGGGCGGCAGGGTCCTACAATGAGCAGTTCTTC. Translation: CASSWAAGSYNEQFF.

The V and J genes are TRBV11-2 and TRBJ2-5, with 8 nucleotides matching TRBD1. The length of the CDR3 is 14 residues. Trimming cost V 3 bases and J 2 bases; bases outside gene matches: 2. The germline V gene encodes CDR1 SGHAT and CDR2 FQNNGV. The CDR3 DNA is TGTGCCAGCAGCTTGGGACAGGCGCAAGAGACCCAGTACTTC. Its protein product is CASSLGQAQETQYF.

The rearrangement links TRBV6-1 to TRBJ2-1; no clear D gene. Germline-derived CDR1 and CDR2 are MNHNS and SASEGT. The CDR3 consists of 15 residues. Trimming stripped 4 bases from V and 4 bases from J, with 14 bases between. CDR3 DNA sequence: TGTGCCAGCAGTGGAGCAAGAACCCTTTACAATGAGCAGTTCTTC. This encodes CASSGARTLYNEQFF.

The V gene is TRBV19, the J gene TRBJ2-5; D is ambiguous. The DNA end is a closer match to TRBJ2-7, so the J assignment may be wrong. Germline lookup yields CDR1 LNHDA and CDR2 SQIVND (reference sequence). CDR3 length: 15 residues. The DNA for the CDR3 is TGTGCCAGTAGCCCTAAGAGGTCGGTTACCTACGAGCAGTACTTC. As protein: CASSPKRSVTYEQYF.

The chain carries TRBV5-1 and TRBJ2-7; tentative D call: TRBD1 (7 bases). Germline V CDR1 and CDR2: SGHRS, YFSETQ. The CDR3 runs to 14 residues. V was clipped by 0 bases and J by 1 base, with 8 bases between them. Here the CDR3 reads CASSLAGGSYEQYF. CDR3 nucleotides: TGCGCCAGCAGCTTGGCAGGGGGGTCCTACGAGCAGTACTTC.

The chain carries TRBV6-5 and TRBJ1-2; no clear D gene. V lost 5 bases and J 3 bases, leaving 13 bases between the germline ends. Per the germline V gene, CDR1 is MNHEY and CDR2 is SVGAGI. The CDR3 loop spans 14 amino acids. CDR3 residues: CASSPGQVDYGYTF. The CDR3 DNA sequence: TGTGCCAGCAGTCCCGGGCAGGTTGACTATGGCTACACCTTC.

About this clone itself: The sample contains more than one DNA sequence encoding this CDR3. V is TRBV11-2 and J is TRBJ2-1; D is ambiguous. V lost 2 bases, J lost 6 bases, and 2 bases lay in between. Germline lookup yields CDR1 SGHAT and CDR2 FQNNGV. The CDR3 totals 11 residues. This CDR3 reads CASSLSNEQFF. CDR3 in DNA: TGTGCCAGCAGCTTATCCAATGAGCAGTTCTTC.

The genes are TRBV6-5 and TRBJ2-5; maybe TRBD2 (5 bases). This CDR3 contains 13 residues. Germline CDR1 reads MNHEY; CDR2 reads SVGAGI. The ends were cut back, 2 bases at V and 7 bases at J, with 11 bases in the middle. In DNA form, the CDR3 reads TGTGCCAGCAGTTACGTTGGGAGATCGACCCAGTACTTC. It yields the protein CASSYVGRSTQYF.

This clone was seen a few times. The genes are TRBV28 and TRBJ2-1; D possibly corresponds to TRBD2 (5 bases). This CDR3 contains 12 residues. The V end lost 5 bases, the J end lost 9 bases, and 11 bases lay between the germline ends. Per germline, CDR1 MDHEN and CDR2 SYDVKM. CDR3 sequence reads: CASSLGSREQFF. The CDR3 nucleotides read TGTGCCAGCAGTCTAGGGAGCCGTGAGCAGTTCTTC.

The chain uses TRBV7-3 and TRBJ1-3; D gene ambiguous. The V and J ends lost 2 bases and 0 bases respectively, with 8 bases between them. Looked up from germline, CDR1 is SGHTA and CDR2 is FQGTGA. The CDR3 consists of 15 residues. The CDR3 bases are TGTGCCAGCAGCTTAGGAGGGCACTCTGGAAACACCATATATTTT. This encodes CASSLGGHSGNTIYF.

The chain combines TRBV9 with TRBJ2-1, with D unclear. V lost 0 bases, J lost 4 bases, and 2 bases lay in between. The V gene's germline CDR1 is SGDLS and CDR2 YYNGEE. The CDR3 spans 12 residues. CDR3 bases: TGTGCCAGCAGCGTAGCATACAATGAGCAGTTCTTC. Protein product: CASSVAYNEQFF.

V and J are TRBV14 and TRBJ2-6; D gene unclear. Germline V CDR1 and CDR2: SGHDN, FVKESK. CDR3 length equals 16 residues. V lost 4 bases and J lost 0, with 10 bases in between. In DNA form, the CDR3 reads TGTGCCAGCAGCCCTAGGGTGGGCTCTGGGGCCAACGTCCTGACTTTC. As protein: CASSPRVGSGANVLTF.

The rearrangement joins TRBV5-4 to TRBJ2-2; D call uncertain. The germline CDR1 and CDR2 sequences are SGHNT and YYREEE (reference sequence). The CDR3 contains 15 residues. With 1 base removed from V and 1 base from J, the gap between germline ends came to 8 bases. The CDR3 is CASSLFAENTGELFF. The DNA of the CDR3 is TGTGCCAGCAGCTTGTTCGCGGAGAACACCGGGGAGCTGTTTTTT.

V is TRBV11-2 and J is TRBJ1-6; 11 positions match TRBD1. V was clipped by 4 bases and J by 10 bases; unmatched bases: 6. Germline CDR1 reads SGHAT; CDR2 reads FQNNGV. The CDR3 is made up of 15 amino acids. CDR3 nucleotides: TGTGCCAGCAGCTCCGAGGGGACAGGGGGATCACCCCTCCACTTT. The encoded protein is CASSSEGTGGSPLHF. Looking up the rest from reference TRBV11-2 and TRBJ1-6 gives the full variable domain: EAGVAQSPRYKIIEKRQSVAFWCNPISGHATLYWYQQILGQGPKLLIQFQNNGVVDDSQLPKDRFSAERLKGVDSTLKIQPAKLEDSAVYLCASSSEGTGGSPLHFGNGTRLTVT.